A selection of T cell receptor beta chains follows, all from one sample in a study of Tregs in tolerant kidney transplant recipients. The repertoire was sequenced with immunoSEQ multiplex PCR; TCRdb's copy has only in-frame clones and lacks some. The data contain about 94,000 clones, over 85% of them singletons. The sequencing here drew on CD4+ T cells from blood, taken before the transplant. These receptors all come from a human donor who received a combined kidney and bone marrow transplant. Both conserved end residues are part of each CDR3. D genes are given only for firm matches. Clone sizes are given selectively: once, few, many, or a class where the clone is expanded.

TRBJ1-1 | . | TRBV15 | . | TGTGCCACCAGCAGAGATTTAACGGACTTTGAAGCTTTCTTT | CATSRDLTDFEAFF
TRBJ2-1 | TRBD1 | TRBV5-1 | . | TGCGCCAGCAGCTTGGCTGGGACAGGGGATGAGCAGTTCTTC | CASSLAGTGDEQFF
TRBJ2-2 | TRBD1 | TRBV4-1 | . | TGCGCCAGCAGCCATTCCCTCGGGCGGGACAGGGGACCTAAGGACACCGGGGAGCTGTTTTTT | CASSHSLGRDRGPKDTGELFF
TRBJ2-2 | TRBD1 | TRBV11-3 | . | TGTGCCAGCAGCCCCAGGGGCCGGACAGGTAACACCGGGGAGCTGTTTTTT | CASSPRGRTGNTGELFF
TRBJ2-7 | TRBD1 | TRBV7-3 | . | TGTGCCAGCAGCTTAACAGGGGGCGATTCCTACGAGCAGTACTTC | CASSLTGGDSYEQYF
TRBJ2-7 | TRBD2 | TRBV7-6 | . | TGTGCCAGTGGGCGGGAGACCCCCTACGAGCAGTACTTC | CASGRETPYEQYF
TRBJ1-1 | . | TRBV18 | . | TGTGCCAGCTCAGGGCAGTACACTGAAGCTTTCTTT | CASSGQYTEAFF
TRBJ1-2 | . | TRBV30 | . | TGTGCCTGGAGTCCCAGTGCCTCCGGCTACACCTTC | CAWSPSASGYTF
TRBJ2-7 | . | TRBV19 | . | TGTGCCAGTAGTATATTCGGCGGAAGGAGCTCCTACGAGCAGTACTTC | CASSIFGGRSSYEQYF
TRBJ2-5 | TRBD1 | TRBV7-2 | . | TGTGCCAGCAGCTTAGTCGACAGGGGGCGGGAGACCCAGTACTTC | CASSLVDRGRETQYF
TRBJ2-7 | . | TRBV5-1 | . | TGCGCCAGCAGCTTGGGGCTAGCTCCAGCCGAGCAGTACTTC | CASSLGLAPAEQYF
TRBJ2-7 | TRBD1 | TRBV6-1 | . | TGTGCCAGCAGTGAAGCTGTGGGACAGGGAGCCTACGAGCAGTACTTC | CASSEAVGQGAYEQYF
TRBJ2-7 | TRBD1 | TRBV12-5 | . | TGTGCTAGTGGTTTGGTACGTGGGACAGGGGACGATTACGAGCAGTACTTC | CASGLVRGTGDDYEQYF
TRBJ2-7 | . | TRBV10-1 | . | TGCGCCAGGGTCTACCCCGGCGGGATAGTCGATCAGTACTTC | CARVYPGGIVDQYF
TRBJ2-2 | TRBD2 | TRBV6-1 | . | TGTGCCAGCAGTGAAGGACTAGCTCCCGGGGAGCTGTTTTTT | CASSEGLAPGELFF
TRBJ2-4 | TRBD1 | TRBV4-1 | . | TGCGCCAGCAGCCAAGATCTTTTCATGGCGGGGACAGGGGCCAAAAACATTCAGTACTTC | CASSQDLFMAGTGAKNIQYF
TRBJ1-1 | . | TRBV4-2 | . | TGTGCCAGCAGCTCAGGGTTGGTAGTAAGGGCTTTCTTT | CASSSGLVVRAFF
TRBJ2-2 | TRBD2 | TRBV29-1 | . | TGCAGCGTTACAGCGGGGGCCAACACCGGGGAGCTGTTTTTT | CSVTAGANTGELFF
TRBJ2-5 | . | TRBV5-4 | once | TGTGCCAGCAGCTTGGTCAGGAGGGAAGAGACCCAGTACTTC | CASSLVRREETQYF
TRBJ2-1 | . | TRBV11-3 | . | TGTGCCAGCAGCTTAGGATCCCTAGCGATAGCCTACAATGAGCAGTTCTTC | CASSLGSLAIAYNEQFF
TRBJ1-4 | TRBD1 | TRBV4-1 | . | TGCGCCAGCAGCCCCCAGGGACAGGGGATAGAAAAACTGTTTTTT | CASSPQGQGIEKLFF
TRBJ2-2 | TRBD2 | TRBV10-3 | . | TGTGCCACCGGGGGGCTAGCGGGAATCACCGGGGAGCTGTTTTTT | CATGGLAGITGELFF
TRBJ2-3 | TRBD2 | TRBV6-1 | . | TGTGCCAGCAGTGACTTACTAGCGGGGCCATCAGATACGCAGTATTTT | CASSDLLAGPSDTQYF
TRBJ2-1 | . | TRBV7-3 | . | TGTGCCAGCAGCTTTGCATTTTCGACTGCCGTTGACAATGAGCAGTTCTTC | CASSFAFSTAVDNEQFF
TRBJ1-2 | . | TRBV4-2 | . | TGTGCCAGCAGCCAAGATTCAGGGATGGAGGGAAGGGGCTACACCTTC | CASSQDSGMEGRGYTF
TRBJ1-1 | . | TRBV6-5 | . | TGTGCCAGCAGTTACGGTACCGGCGGGGCCACTGAAGCTTTCTTT | CASSYGTGGATEAFF
TRBJ1-3 | . | TRBV27 | . | TGTGCCAGCAGGCCCGGGACAACTACGGGAGGAAACACCATATATTTT | CASRPGTTTGGNTIYF
TRBJ1-3 | . | TRBV2 | . | TGTGCCAGCAGTGGCATCCGCGGGGGGAACACCATATATTTT | CASSGIRGGNTIYF
TRBJ2-1 | . | TRBV7-8 | . | TGTGCCAGCAGCCCGAGCAGGGGAGACAATGAGCAGTTCTTC | CASSPSRGDNEQFF
TRBJ2-1 | . | TRBV30 | . | TGTGCCTGGAGTGCTAGAGCCAATGAGCAGTTCTTC | CAWSARANEQFF
TRBJ2-1 | TRBD1 | TRBV7-2 | . | TGTGCCAGCAGTTGGGACAGGTATGAGCAGTTCTTC | CASSWDRYEQFF
TRBJ1-6 | . | TRBV5-6 | . | TGTGCCAGCAGCTTGGTTTCAGGGTATAATTCACCCCTCCACTTT | CASSLVSGYNSPLHF
TRBJ1-6 | . | TRBV14 | . | TGTGCCAGCAGCCAAGTTTTCACTAATTCCCCCCTCCACTTT | CASSQVFTNSPLHF
TRBJ2-6 | . | TRBV6-4 | . | TGTGCCAGCACCCACCCACAGGCAAGTGGGGCCAACGTCCTGACTTTC | CASTHPQASGANVLTF
TRBJ1-1 | . | TRBV2 | . | TGTGCCAGCAGCTTACTTCGCACTGAAGCTTTCTTT | CASSLLRTEAFF
TRBJ2-6 | . | TRBV11-2 | . | TGTGCCAGCAGCTCACTACGGGGGGCTAGCGGGGCCAACGTCCTGACTTTC | CASSSLRGASGANVLTF
TRBJ2-3 | . | TRBV5-4 | . | TGTGCCAGCAGCTTGATCCAGGGCTTTATGGATACGCAGTATTTT | CASSLIQGFMDTQYF
TRBJ2-1 | TRBD2 | TRBV29-1 | . | TGCAGCGTTGTGGGGCTAGCGGGGCAACGTGGTGAGCAGTTCTTC | CSVVGLAGQRGEQFF
TRBJ2-7 | TRBD1 | TRBV29-1 | . | TGCAGCGTCGGCCCTCAGGGGGCGCATTTATACGAGCAGTACTTC | CSVGPQGAHLYEQYF
TRBJ1-6 | . | TRBV7-9 | . | TGTGCCAGCAGCTCATACGGGACTTCGTCCTATAATTCACCCCTCCACTTT | CASSSYGTSSYNSPLHF
TRBJ1-2 | . | TRBV27 | once | TGTGCCAGCAGCAACAGGGCTTCCGGCTACACCTTC | CASSNRASGYTF
TRBJ1-2 | . | TRBV9 | . | TGTGCCAGCAGCGTAGCCGGAACAGGCTACTATGGCTACACCTTC | CASSVAGTGYYGYTF
TRBJ2-4 | . | TRBV7-9 | . | TGTGCCAGCAGCCCCCCGATCCCCGGGGCCAAAAACATTCAGTACTTC | CASSPPIPGAKNIQYF